Listed below are T cell receptor beta chains from one sample, sequenced in a study of T cell responses to AZD1222 COVID-19 vaccine. The repertoire was sequenced with immunoSEQ multiplex PCR; TCRdb's copy has only in-frame clones and lacks some. This sample has roughly 99,000 clones, with roughly 90% found just once. This material consisted of peripheral blood, taken on day 0 of AZD1222 vaccination. The receptors here all came from an adult in good health. Both conserved end residues are part of each CDR3. Each record gives: J gene, clone size, V gene, D gene, CDR3 DNA, CDR3 protein. The D gene is left open where the match is weak. Size tells how often a clone was seen (once, few, many) or the class of an expanded clone, and some rows leave it out.

J gene: TRBJ2-3
clone size: once
V gene: TRBV4-1
D gene: .
CDR3 DNA: TGCGCCAGCAGCCAAGTCCCGACCCGGGGAGCAGATACGCAGTATTTT
CDR3 protein: CASSQVPTRGADTQYF

J gene: TRBJ1-1
clone size: .
V gene: TRBV6-2/TRBV6-3
D gene: .
CDR3 DNA: TGTGCCAGCAGTTCAGCTCCGGGACGGAAAAAGAACACTGAAGCTTTCTTT
CDR3 protein: CASSSAPGRKKNTEAFF

J gene: TRBJ2-7
clone size: .
V gene: TRBV7-2
D gene: .
CDR3 DNA: TGTGCCAGCAGCTTATGGCCTCGGGGACGGGGCGAGCAGTACTTC
CDR3 protein: CASSLWPRGRGEQYF

J gene: TRBJ2-1
clone size: .
V gene: TRBV24-1
D gene: .
CDR3 DNA: TGTGCCACCAGTGATGCTCAGGGCCGCTCCTACAATGAGCAGTTCTTC
CDR3 protein: CATSDAQGRSYNEQFF

J gene: TRBJ1-4
clone size: .
V gene: TRBV28
D gene: .
CDR3 DNA: TGTGCCAGCAGTTACTCAACTAATGAAAAACTGTTTTTT
CDR3 protein: CASSYSTNEKLFF

J gene: TRBJ1-4
clone size: once
V gene: TRBV6-5
D gene: .
CDR3 DNA: TGTGCCAGCAGGAGGGGAGGTGGGGAAAAACTGTTTTTT
CDR3 protein: CASRRGGGEKLFF

J gene: TRBJ1-4
clone size: .
V gene: TRBV5-1
D gene: .
CDR3 DNA: TGCGCCAGCAGCCCAAACAGTGCAACTAATGAAAAACTGTTTTTT
CDR3 protein: CASSPNSATNEKLFF

J gene: TRBJ2-3
clone size: .
V gene: TRBV11-3
D gene: .
CDR3 DNA: TGTGCCAGCAGCTCAACAGGGCTGAAGAGGGATACGCAGTATTTT
CDR3 protein: CASSSTGLKRDTQYF

J gene: TRBJ2-5
clone size: .
V gene: TRBV27
D gene: TRBD2
CDR3 DNA: TGTGCCAGCTTTGGGGCAGGGTTTAGCGGGAGGCCGGGAGAGACCCAGTACTTC
CDR3 protein: CASFGAGFSGRPGETQYF

J gene: TRBJ1-1
clone size: once
V gene: TRBV5-1
D gene: TRBD1
CDR3 DNA: TGCGCCAGCAGCCATCCCCCGGGGACAGGGGACACTGAAGCTTTCTTT
CDR3 protein: CASSHPPGTGDTEAFF

J gene: TRBJ1-2
clone size: .
V gene: TRBV6-2/TRBV6-3
D gene: TRBD1
CDR3 DNA: TGTGCCAGCAGTCTTGACAGGGCCGACTATGGCTACACCTTC
CDR3 protein: CASSLDRADYGYTF

J gene: TRBJ2-1
clone size: .
V gene: TRBV6-5
D gene: TRBD2
CDR3 DNA: TGTGCCAGCAGTCGGCAGGGGACTAGTACTCTTGAGCAGTTCTTC
CDR3 protein: CASSRQGTSTLEQFF

J gene: TRBJ2-5
clone size: once
V gene: TRBV14
D gene: .
CDR3 DNA: TGTGCCAGCAGCCAACACCGACAAGAGACCCAGTACTTC
CDR3 protein: CASSQHRQETQYF

J gene: TRBJ1-1
clone size: .
V gene: TRBV30
D gene: TRBD1
CDR3 DNA: TGTGCCTGGAGGGGACGACAGGGCGTGAACACTGAAGCTTTCTTT
CDR3 protein: CAWRGRQGVNTEAFF

J gene: TRBJ2-7
clone size: .
V gene: TRBV28
D gene: .
CDR3 DNA: TGTGCCAGCAGTTTGGAGGGGCGGCACGAGCAGTACTTC
CDR3 protein: CASSLEGRHEQYF

J gene: TRBJ2-7
clone size: .
V gene: TRBV2
D gene: .
CDR3 DNA: TGTGCCAGCAGTTTTAGTGGCGGGCAAACCTACGAGCAGTACTTC
CDR3 protein: CASSFSGGQTYEQYF

J gene: TRBJ1-5
clone size: .
V gene: TRBV27
D gene: .
CDR3 DNA: TGTGCCGCCTCTCCCCAGGGTAGCAATCAGCCCCAGCATTTT
CDR3 protein: CAASPQGSNQPQHF

J gene: TRBJ1-2
clone size: .
V gene: TRBV5-4
D gene: .
CDR3 DNA: TGTGCCAGCAGCCAAGGGGGTGGCTATGGCTACACCTTC
CDR3 protein: CASSQGGGYGYTF

J gene: TRBJ2-7
clone size: .
V gene: TRBV12-3/TRBV12-4
D gene: .
CDR3 DNA: TGTGCCAGCAGCCAAAATCCCTCCCGCGAGCAGTACTTC
CDR3 protein: CASSQNPSREQYF

J gene: TRBJ2-7
clone size: .
V gene: TRBV28
D gene: TRBD2
CDR3 DNA: TGTGCCAGCAGTCTTTCTAGCGGGAGAACGGACCACGAGCAGTACTTC
CDR3 protein: CASSLSSGRTDHEQYF

J gene: TRBJ1-2
clone size: .
V gene: TRBV18
D gene: TRBD1
CDR3 DNA: TGTGCCAGCGGCCGGGACAGGAAGTATGGCTACACCTTC
CDR3 protein: CASGRDRKYGYTF

J gene: TRBJ1-5
clone size: .
V gene: TRBV27
D gene: TRBD1
CDR3 DNA: TGTGCCAGCAGTTCACGGACAGGGTTTATCAGCAATCAGCCCCAGCATTTT
CDR3 protein: CASSSRTGFISNQPQHF

J gene: TRBJ2-1
clone size: .
V gene: TRBV10-3
D gene: TRBD2
CDR3 DNA: TGTGCCATCAGTCCGGGAGGCTCCTACAATGAGCAGTTCTTC
CDR3 protein: CAISPGGSYNEQFF

J gene: TRBJ2-1
clone size: once
V gene: TRBV7-3
D gene: TRBD2
CDR3 DNA: TGTGCCAGCAGCTTAGGTAGCGGGTCCAGTAATGAGCAGTTCTTC
CDR3 protein: CASSLGSGSSNEQFF